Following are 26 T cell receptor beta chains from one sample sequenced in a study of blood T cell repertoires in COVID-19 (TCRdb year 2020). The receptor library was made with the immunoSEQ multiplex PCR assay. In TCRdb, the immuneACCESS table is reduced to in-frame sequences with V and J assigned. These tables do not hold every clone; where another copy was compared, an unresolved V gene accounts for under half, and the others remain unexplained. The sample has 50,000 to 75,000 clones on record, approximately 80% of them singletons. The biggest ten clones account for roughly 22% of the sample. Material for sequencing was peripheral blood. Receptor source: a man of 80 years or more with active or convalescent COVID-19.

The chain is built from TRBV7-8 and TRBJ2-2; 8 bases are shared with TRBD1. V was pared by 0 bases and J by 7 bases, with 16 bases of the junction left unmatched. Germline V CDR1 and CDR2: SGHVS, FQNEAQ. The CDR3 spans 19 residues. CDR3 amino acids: CASSLAGQVPGGWVGELFF. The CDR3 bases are TGTGCCAGCAGCTTAGCGGGACAGGTCCCGGGCGGTTGGGTCGGGGAGCTGTTTTTT.

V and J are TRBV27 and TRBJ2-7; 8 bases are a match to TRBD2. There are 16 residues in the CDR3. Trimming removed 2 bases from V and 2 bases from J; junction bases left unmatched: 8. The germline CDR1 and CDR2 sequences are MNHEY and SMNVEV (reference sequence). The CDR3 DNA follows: TGTGCCAGCAGTTTAAGAGGATATAGCGGGGCCTACGAGCAGTACTTC. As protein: CASSLRGYSGAYEQYF.

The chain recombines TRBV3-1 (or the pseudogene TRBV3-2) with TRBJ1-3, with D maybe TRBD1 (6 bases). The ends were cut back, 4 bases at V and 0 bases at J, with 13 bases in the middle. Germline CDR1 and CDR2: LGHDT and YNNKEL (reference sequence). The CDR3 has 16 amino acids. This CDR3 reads CASSPPDRLSGNTIYF. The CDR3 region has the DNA TGTGCCAGCAGCCCCCCCGACAGGCTCTCTGGAAACACCATATATTTT.

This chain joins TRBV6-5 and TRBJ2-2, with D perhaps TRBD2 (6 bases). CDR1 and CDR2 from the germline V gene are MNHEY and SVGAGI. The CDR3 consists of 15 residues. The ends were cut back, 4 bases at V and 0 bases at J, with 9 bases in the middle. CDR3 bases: TGTGCCAGCAGTTTGGGCGGGGCGAACACCGGGGAGCTGTTTTTT. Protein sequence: CASSLGGANTGELFF.

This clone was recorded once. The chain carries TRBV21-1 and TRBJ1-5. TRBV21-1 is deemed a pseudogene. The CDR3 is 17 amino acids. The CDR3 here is CASSKDLGSGGNQPQHF. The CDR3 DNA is TGTGCCAGCAGCAAAGATCTAGGTTCCGGGGGCAATCAGCCCCAGCATTTT.

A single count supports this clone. The CDR3 loop is CASSFRQGGDYEQYF. CDR3 nucleotide sequence: TGTGCCAGCAGTTTCCGACAGGGGGGGGACTACGAGCAGTACTTC. The rearrangement uses TRBV28 and TRBJ2-7; 9 bases fit TRBD1. CDR1 is MDHEN, CDR2 SYDVKM, per germline. The CDR3 covers 15 residues. J gave up 3 bases and V 3 bases, and 6 bases lay outside the gene matches.

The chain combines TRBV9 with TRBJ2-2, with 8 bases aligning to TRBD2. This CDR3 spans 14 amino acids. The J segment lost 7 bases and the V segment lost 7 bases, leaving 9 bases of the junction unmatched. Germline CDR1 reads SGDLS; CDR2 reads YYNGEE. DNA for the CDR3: TGTGCCAGCGCCCCGGGGGGGCGTGTCGGGGAGCTGTTTTTT. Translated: CASAPGGRVGELFF.

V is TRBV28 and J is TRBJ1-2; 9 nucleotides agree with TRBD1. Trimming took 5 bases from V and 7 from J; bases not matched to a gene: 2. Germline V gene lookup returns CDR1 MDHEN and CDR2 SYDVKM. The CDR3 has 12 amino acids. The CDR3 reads CASSTGGPGYTF. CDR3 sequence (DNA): TGTGCCAGCAGTACAGGGGGCCCTGGCTACACCTTC.

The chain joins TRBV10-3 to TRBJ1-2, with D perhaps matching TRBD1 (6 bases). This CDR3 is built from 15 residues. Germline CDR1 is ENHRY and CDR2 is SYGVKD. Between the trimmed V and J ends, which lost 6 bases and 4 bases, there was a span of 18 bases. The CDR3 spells CAISRDRSLAYGYTF. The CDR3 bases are TGTGCCATCAGCAGAGACAGGTCACTGGCCTATGGCTACACCTTC.

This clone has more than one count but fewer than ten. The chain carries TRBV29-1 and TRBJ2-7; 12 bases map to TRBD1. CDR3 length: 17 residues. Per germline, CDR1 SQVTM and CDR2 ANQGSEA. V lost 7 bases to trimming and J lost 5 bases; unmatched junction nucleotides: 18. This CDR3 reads CSASSGTGGVGVDEQYF. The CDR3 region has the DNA TGCAGCGCCTCTTCCGGGACAGGGGGCGTAGGGGTAGACGAGCAGTACTTC.

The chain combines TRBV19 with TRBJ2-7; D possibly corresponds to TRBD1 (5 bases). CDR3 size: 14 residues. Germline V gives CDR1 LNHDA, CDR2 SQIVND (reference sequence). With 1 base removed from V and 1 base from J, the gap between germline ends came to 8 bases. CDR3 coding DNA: TGTGCCAGTAGTATAGCGGCAGGGTCCTACGAGCAGTACTTC. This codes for CASSIAAGSYEQYF. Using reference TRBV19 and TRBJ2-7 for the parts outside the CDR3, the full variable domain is DGGITQSPKYLFRKEGQNVTLSCEQNLNHDAMYWYRQDPGQGLRLIYYSQIVNDFQKGDIAEGYSVSREKKESFPLTVTSAQKNPTAFYLCASSIAAGSYEQYFGPGTRLTVT.

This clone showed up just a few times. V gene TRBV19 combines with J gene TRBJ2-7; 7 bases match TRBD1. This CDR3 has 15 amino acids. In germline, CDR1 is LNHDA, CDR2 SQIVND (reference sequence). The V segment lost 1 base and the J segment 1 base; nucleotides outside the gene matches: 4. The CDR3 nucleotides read TGTGCCAGTAGTATAGTGGCAGGGGGTTCCTACGAGCAGTACTTC. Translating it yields CASSIVAGGSYEQYF.

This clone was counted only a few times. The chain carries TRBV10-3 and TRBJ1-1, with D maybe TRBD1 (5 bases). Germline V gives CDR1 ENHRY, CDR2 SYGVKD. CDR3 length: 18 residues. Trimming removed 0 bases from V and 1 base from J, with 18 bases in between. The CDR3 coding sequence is TGTGCCATCAGTGAGTCGGAGACCGGGGGAGGGTGGAACACTGAAGCTTTCTTT. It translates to CAISESETGGGWNTEAFF.

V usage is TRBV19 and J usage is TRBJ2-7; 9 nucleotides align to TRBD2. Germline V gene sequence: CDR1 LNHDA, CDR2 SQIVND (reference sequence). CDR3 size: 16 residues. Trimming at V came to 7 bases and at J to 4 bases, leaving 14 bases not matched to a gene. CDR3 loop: CASTPHHSGSKYEQYF. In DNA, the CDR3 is TGTGCCAGTACCCCACACCATAGCGGGAGTAAGTACGAGCAGTACTTC.

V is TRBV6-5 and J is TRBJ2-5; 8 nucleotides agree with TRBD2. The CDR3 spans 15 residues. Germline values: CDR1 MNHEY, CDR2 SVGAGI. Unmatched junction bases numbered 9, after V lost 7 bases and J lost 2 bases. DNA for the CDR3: TGTGCCAGCAAGCCAGGGGCTAGCGGGCAAGAGACCCAGTACTTC. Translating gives CASKPGASGQETQYF.

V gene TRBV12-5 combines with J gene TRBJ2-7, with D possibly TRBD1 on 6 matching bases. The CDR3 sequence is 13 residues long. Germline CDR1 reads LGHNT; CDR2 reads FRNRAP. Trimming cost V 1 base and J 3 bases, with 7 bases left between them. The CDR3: CASGLDRDYEQYF. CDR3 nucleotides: TGTGCTAGTGGTTTGGACAGGGACTACGAGCAGTACTTC.

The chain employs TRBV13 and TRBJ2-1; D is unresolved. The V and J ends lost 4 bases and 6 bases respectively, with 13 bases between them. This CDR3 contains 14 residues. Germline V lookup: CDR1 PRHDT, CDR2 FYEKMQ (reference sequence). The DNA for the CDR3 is TGTGCCAGCAGCTCCATAGACATCGGCAATGAGCAGTTCTTC. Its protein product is CASSSIDIGNEQFF.

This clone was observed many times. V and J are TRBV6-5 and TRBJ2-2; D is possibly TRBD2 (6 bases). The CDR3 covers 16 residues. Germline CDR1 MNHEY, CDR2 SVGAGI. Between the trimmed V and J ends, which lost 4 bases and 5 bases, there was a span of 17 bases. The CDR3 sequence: CASSCRTTRLTGELFF. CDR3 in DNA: TGTGCCAGCAGTTGCCGGACGACTAGACTAACCGGGGAGCTGTTTTTT.

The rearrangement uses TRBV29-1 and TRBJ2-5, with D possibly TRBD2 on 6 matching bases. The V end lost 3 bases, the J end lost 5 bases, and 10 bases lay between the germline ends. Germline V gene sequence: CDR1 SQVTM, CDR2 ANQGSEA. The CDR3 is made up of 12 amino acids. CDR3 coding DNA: TGCAGCGTTGAGGAGGGCCGGGAGACCCAGTACTTC. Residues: CSVEEGRETQYF.

In DNA form, the CDR3 reads TGTGCCAGCACCCTCGTGGCAGGGGGGAACACTGAAGCTTTCTTT. As protein: CASTLVAGGNTEAFF. V gene TRBV7-9 combines with J gene TRBJ1-1, with 7 nucleotides matching TRBD1. CDR1 and CDR2 from the germline V gene are SEHNR and FQNEAQ (reference sequence). The CDR3 covers 15 residues. J lost 1 base, V lost 7 bases, and 9 bases had no gene match.

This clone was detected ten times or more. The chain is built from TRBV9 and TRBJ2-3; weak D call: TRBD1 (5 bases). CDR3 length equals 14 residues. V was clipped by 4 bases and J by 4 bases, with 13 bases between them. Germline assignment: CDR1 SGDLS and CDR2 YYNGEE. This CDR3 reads CASSPSTGPDTQYF. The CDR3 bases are TGTGCCAGCAGCCCAAGTACAGGTCCAGATACGCAGTATTTT.

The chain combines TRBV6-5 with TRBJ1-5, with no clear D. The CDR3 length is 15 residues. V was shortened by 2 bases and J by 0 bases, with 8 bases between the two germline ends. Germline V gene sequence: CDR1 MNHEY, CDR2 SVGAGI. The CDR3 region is CASSYNGDSNQPQHF. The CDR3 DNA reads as TGTGCCAGCAGTTACAACGGGGATAGCAATCAGCCCCAGCATTTT.

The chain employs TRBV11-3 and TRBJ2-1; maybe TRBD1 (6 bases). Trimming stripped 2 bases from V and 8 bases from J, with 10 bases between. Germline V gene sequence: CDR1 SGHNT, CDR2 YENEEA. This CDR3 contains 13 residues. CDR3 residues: CASSLRGSDEQFF. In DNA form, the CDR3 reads TGTGCCAGCAGCTTAAGGGGGTCGGATGAGCAGTTCTTC.

Here the CDR3 DNA reads TGTGCCATCAGTGGGGGACAGGAGAGCACAGATACGCAGTATTTT. Protein product: CAISGGQESTDTQYF. The chain is built from TRBV10-3 and TRBJ2-3; 8 nucleotides line up with TRBD1. The CDR3 totals 15 residues. Germline V gene sequence: CDR1 ENHRY, CDR2 SYGVKD. Trimming removed 4 bases from V and 0 bases from J; junction bases left unmatched: 3.

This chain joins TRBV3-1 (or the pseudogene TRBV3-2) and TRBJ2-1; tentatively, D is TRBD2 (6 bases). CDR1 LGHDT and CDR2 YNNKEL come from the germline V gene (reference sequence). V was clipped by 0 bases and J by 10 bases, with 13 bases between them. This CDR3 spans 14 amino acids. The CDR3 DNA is TGTGCCAGCAGCCAAGATTGGGGGACTGGCGAGCAGTTCTTC. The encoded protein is CASSQDWGTGEQFF.

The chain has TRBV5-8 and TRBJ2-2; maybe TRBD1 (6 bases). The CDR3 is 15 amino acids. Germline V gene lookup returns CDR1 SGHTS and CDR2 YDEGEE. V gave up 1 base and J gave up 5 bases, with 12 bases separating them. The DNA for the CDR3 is TGTGCCAGCAGCTTGTCCAGGGGAAGTACCGGGGAGCTGTTTTTT. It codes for CASSLSRGSTGELFF. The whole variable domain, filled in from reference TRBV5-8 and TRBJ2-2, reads EAGVTQSPTHLIKTRGQQATLRCSPISGHTSVYWYQQALGLGLQFLLWYDEGEERNRGNFPPRFSGRQFPNYSSELNVNALELEDSALYLCASSLSRGSTGELFFGEGSRLTVL.